This T cell receptor (beta chain) was documented in a study of T-cell memory formation after mild COVID-19. Study outcomes and limitations: In second-wave clones peaking day 37, SARS-CoV-2 specificity remained unconfirmed.

This clonotype was seen ten or more times. Its antigen is undetermined. TCRdb re-called the 5' RACE reads with MiXCR, one entry per CDR3 protein. The data contain a few hundred thousand distinct CDR3 sequences, under 25% of them singletons. The CDR3 length is 13 residues. V was trimmed by 0 bases and J by 5 bases, leaving 4 bases between them. Germline-derived CDR1 and CDR2 are MRHNA and SNTAGT. This clonotype originated in a man between 18 and 29 years old who had mild COVID-19 (a few samples of this study predate the infection). Cell type and time point are not known. Sample: PBMCs or a T cell subset sorted from them (not recorded which). The chain is built from TRBV6-4 and TRBJ2-2; D is ambiguous. The CDR3 sequence is CASSDSTTGELFF. CDR3 nucleotides: TGTGCCAGCAGTGACTCGACTACCGGGGAGCTGTTTTTT.